This TCR beta chain derives from a study of molecular identifiers for immune sequencing clone quantification. CD8+CD4-CCR7+CD45RA+ cells were sorted as naive CD8 T cells. Findings and limits, study-wide: Should identical TCR molecules share a barcode, the sizes of highly expanded clones could be underestimated.

V lost 0 bases to trimming and J lost 3 bases; unmatched junction nucleotides: 7. CDR1 is SGHAT and CDR2 is FQNNGV in the germline V gene. This CDR3 region has 16 residues. Note on this clonotype: Its specificity is unknown.

Each CDR3 protein is one row after TCRdb ran MiXCR on the PCR reads. This sample has hundreds of thousands of distinct CDR3 sequences, with about a fifth found just once. The chain joins TRBV11-2 to TRBJ1-1; 7 nucleotides match TRBD1. The receptor's source is a human donor in good health. Some libraries in this study had Jurkat cell RNA spiked in. Sequenced: naive CD8+ T cells from blood, with Jurkat cell RNA spiked in. The subset denotes: FACS-sorted CD8+CD4-CCR7+CD45RA+ naive T cells. The CDR3 bases are TGTGCCAGCAGCTTAGATCTTCTAGGGGGCTACACTGAAGCTTTCTTT. Encoded protein: CASSLDLLGGYTEAFF.